The clone carrying this T cell receptor beta chain showed up many times. Antigen specificity is unknown. TCRdb called the 5' RACE reads again in MiXCR, with one record for every CDR3 protein. The sample carries about 59,000 distinct CDR3 sequences, approximately 12% recorded once. This CDR3 comprises 16 residues. In germline, CDR1 is DFQATT, CDR2 SNEGSKA (reference sequence). The V segment lost 3 bases and the J segment 5 bases; nucleotides outside the gene matches: 7. This sample is part of a study of neurological immune-mediated disorders. Where libraries were unsorted, they were derived from 2 million PBMCs stored at -80 degrees C. Overall study findings and caveats: No expanded-clone CDR3 amino acid sequence recurred across subjects, suggesting private TCR-beta repertoires.

This TCR came from a woman in her sixties with HTLV-1-associated myelopathy (HAM/TSP). V and J are TRBV20-1 and TRBJ2-3; 14 bases fit TRBD2. The sample consisted of PBMCs. This CDR3 reads CSARGTSGSGRDTQYF. CDR3 nucleotides: TGCAGTGCTAGGGGGACTAGCGGGAGCGGTAGAGATACGCAGTATTTT.